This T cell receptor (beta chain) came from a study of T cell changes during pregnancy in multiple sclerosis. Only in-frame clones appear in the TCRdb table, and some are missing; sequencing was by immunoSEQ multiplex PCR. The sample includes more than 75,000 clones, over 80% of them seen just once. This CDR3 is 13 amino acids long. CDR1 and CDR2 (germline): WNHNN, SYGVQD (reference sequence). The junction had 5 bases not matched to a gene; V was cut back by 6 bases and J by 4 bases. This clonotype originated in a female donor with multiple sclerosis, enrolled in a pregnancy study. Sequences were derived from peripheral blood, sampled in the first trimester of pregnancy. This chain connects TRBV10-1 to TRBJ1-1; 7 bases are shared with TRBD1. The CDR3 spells CASRQTGFTEAFF. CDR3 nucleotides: TGCGCCAGCAGGCAGACAGGGTTCACTGAAGCTTTCTTT.